The following is a T cell receptor beta chain sequence with its context. Its antigen is currently unknown. The V and J ends lost 4 bases and 0 bases respectively, with 12 bases between them. The CDR3 consists of 15 residues. Per germline, CDR1 SGDLS and CDR2 YYNGEE. These data come from a study of cytotoxic CD8 clonotypes in ibrutinib-treated CLL. Study-level points and caveats: Baseline-level clonality went beyond age-matched healthy donors and moved in step with circulating CD8+ T-cell counts. Sampling of sustained-remission and progressing patients occurred at differing times.

Produced via immunoSEQ multiplex PCR; TCRdb's table is partial and in-frame only. Of 250,000 to 350,000 clones listed, 65% to 85% were seen once; the top ten hold approximately 5.1%. Cryopreserved PBMCs yielded 1.5 to 2 micrograms of genomic DNA for TCR beta libraries. Source: PBMCs, taken at disease progression, from a patient treated with ibrutinib. This chain uses TRBV9 with TRBJ2-3, with D perhaps matching TRBD1 or TRBD2 (5 bases each). This sequence originates from a human donor with chronic lymphocytic leukemia. The CDR3, as DNA: TGTGCCAGCAGCATCCCGGGGCCTAGCACAGATACGCAGTATTTT. Translation gives CASSIPGPSTDTQYF.